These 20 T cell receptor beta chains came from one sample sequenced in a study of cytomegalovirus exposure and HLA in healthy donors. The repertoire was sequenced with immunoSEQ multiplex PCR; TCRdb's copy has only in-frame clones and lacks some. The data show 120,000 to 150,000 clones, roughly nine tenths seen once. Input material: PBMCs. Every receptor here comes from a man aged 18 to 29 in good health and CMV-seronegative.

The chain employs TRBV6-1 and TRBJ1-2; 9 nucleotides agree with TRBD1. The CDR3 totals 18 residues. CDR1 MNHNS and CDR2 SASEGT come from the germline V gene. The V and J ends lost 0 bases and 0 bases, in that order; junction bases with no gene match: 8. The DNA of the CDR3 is TGTGCCAGCAGTGAAGCAGTGACAGGGGGAGCTTCTAACTATGGCTACACCTTC. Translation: CASSEAVTGGASNYGYTF.

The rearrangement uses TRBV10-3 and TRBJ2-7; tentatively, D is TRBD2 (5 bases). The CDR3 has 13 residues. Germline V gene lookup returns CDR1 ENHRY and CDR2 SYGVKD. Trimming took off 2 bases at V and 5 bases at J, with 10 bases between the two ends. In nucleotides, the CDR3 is TGTGCCATCAGTGAGGACGTGAGGGACGAGCAGTACTTC. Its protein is CAISEDVRDEQYF.

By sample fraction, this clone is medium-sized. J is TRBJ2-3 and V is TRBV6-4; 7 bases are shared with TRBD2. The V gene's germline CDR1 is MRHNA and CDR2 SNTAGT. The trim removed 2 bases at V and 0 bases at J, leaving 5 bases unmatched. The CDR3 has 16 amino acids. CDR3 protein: CASSDEASGSTDTQYF. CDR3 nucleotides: TGTGCCAGCAGTGACGAGGCTAGCGGAAGCACAGATACGCAGTATTTT.

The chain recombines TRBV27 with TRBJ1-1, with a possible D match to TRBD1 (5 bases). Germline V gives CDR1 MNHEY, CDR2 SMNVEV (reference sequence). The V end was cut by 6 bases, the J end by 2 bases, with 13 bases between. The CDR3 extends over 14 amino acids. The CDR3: CASSRVRGNTEAFF. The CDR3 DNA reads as TGTGCCAGCAGCCGCGTTAGGGGCAACACTGAAGCTTTCTTT.

This chain's CDR3 is CASSLRQGNYGYTF. The CDR3 nucleotides are TGTGCCAGCAGCCTAAGACAGGGCAACTATGGCTACACCTTC. The rearrangement links TRBV7-8 to TRBJ1-2, with 7 bases aligning to TRBD1. In germline, CDR1 is SGHVS, CDR2 FQNEAQ. V dropped 5 bases and J dropped 2; count of bases not matched to a gene: 5. The CDR3 runs 14 residues.

The CDR3 protein is CASSYPQNTGELFF. As DNA, the CDR3 is TGTGCCAGCAGTTACCCACAGAACACCGGGGAGCTGTTTTTT. The J gene is TRBJ2-2, the V gene TRBV6-5; the D is unclear. Germline CDR1 reads MNHEY; CDR2 reads SVGAGI. V lost 2 bases, J lost 1 base, and 5 bases lay in between. CDR3 length equals 14 residues.

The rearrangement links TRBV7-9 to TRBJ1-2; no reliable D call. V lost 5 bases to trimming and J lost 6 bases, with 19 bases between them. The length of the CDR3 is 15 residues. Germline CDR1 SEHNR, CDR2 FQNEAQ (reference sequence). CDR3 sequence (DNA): TGTGCCAGCAGCCATCAGTCGAATTTTTACGATGGCTACACCTTC. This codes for CASSHQSNFYDGYTF.

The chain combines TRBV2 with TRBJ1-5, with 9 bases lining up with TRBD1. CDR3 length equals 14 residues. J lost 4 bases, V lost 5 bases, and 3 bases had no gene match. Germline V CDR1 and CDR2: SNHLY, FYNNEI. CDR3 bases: TGTGCCAGCAGTCTCGACAGGGGGAATCAGCCCCAGCATTTT. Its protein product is CASSLDRGNQPQHF.

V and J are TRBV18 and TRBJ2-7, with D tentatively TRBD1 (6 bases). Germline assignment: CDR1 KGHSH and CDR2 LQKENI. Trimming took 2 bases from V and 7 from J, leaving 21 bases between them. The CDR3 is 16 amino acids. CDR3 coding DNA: TGTGCCAGCTCACCATCGAGTGGGACACCAGAAAGGGAGCAGTACTTC. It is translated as CASSPSSGTPEREQYF.

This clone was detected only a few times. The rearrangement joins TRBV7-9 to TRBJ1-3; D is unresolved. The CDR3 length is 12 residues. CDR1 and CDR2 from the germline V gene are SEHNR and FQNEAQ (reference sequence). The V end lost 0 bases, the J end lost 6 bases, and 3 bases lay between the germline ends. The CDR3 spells CASSLAANTIYF. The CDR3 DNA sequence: TGTGCCAGCAGCTTAGCAGCAAACACCATATATTTT.

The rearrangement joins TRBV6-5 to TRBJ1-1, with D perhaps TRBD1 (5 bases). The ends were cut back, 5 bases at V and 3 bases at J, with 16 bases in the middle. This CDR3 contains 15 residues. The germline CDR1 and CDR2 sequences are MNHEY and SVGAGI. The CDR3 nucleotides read TGTGCCAGCAGTGGTCGGGACGGAGGGTACACTGAAGCTTTCTTT. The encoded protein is CASSGRDGGYTEAFF.

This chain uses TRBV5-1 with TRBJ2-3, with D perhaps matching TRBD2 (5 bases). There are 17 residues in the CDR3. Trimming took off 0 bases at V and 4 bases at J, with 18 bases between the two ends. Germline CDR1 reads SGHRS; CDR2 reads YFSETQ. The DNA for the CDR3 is TGCGCCAGCAGCTTGGTTACCACTAGTAGAGGCCCAGATACGCAGTATTTT. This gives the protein CASSLVTTSRGPDTQYF. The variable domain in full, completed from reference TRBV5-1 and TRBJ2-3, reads KAGVTQTPRYLIKTRGQQVTLSCSPISGHRSVSWYQQTPGQGLQFLFEYFSETQRNKGNFPGRFSGRQFSNSRSEMNVSTLELGDSALYLCASSLVTTSRGPDTQYFGPGTRLTVL.

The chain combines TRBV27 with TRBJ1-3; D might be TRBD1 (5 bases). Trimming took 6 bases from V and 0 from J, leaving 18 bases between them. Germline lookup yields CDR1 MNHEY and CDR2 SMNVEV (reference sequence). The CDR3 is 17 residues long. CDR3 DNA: TGTGCCAGCAGCCCCCTGTGGGGCAGGAGCTCTGGAAACACCATATATTTT. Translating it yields CASSPLWGRSSGNTIYF.

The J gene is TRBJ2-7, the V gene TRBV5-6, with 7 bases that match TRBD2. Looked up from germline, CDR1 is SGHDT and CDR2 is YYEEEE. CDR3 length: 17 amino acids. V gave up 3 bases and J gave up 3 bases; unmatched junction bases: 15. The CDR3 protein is CASSSWRERAPHYEQYF. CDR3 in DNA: TGTGCCAGCAGCTCGTGGCGGGAGCGGGCCCCCCACTACGAGCAGTACTTC.

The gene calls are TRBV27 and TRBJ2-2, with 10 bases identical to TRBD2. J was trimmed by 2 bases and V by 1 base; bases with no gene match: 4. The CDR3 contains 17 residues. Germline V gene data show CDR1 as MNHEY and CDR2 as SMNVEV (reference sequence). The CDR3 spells CASSLWLAGENTGELFF. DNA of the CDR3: TGTGCCAGCAGTTTATGGCTAGCGGGAGAAAACACCGGGGAGCTGTTTTTT.

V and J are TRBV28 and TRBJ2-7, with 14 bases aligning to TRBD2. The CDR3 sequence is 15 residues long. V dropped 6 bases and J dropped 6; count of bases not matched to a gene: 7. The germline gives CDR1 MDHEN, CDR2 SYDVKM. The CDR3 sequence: CASSLGLAGAAEQYF. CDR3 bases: TGTGCCAGCAGCTTGGGACTAGCGGGAGCGGCCGAGCAGTACTTC.

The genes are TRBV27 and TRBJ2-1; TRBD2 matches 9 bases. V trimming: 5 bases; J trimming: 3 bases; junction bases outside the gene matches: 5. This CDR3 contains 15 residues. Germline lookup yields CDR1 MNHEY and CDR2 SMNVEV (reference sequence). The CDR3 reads CASSLSGRDYNEQFF. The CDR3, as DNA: TGTGCCAGCAGTCTTAGCGGGAGAGACTACAATGAGCAGTTCTTC.

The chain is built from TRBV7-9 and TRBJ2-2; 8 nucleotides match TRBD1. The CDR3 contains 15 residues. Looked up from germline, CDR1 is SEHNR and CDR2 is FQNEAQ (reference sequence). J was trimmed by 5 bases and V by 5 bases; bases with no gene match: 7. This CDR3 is CASSRTGGWTGELFF. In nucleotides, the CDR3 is TGTGCCAGCAGCCGTACAGGGGGTTGGACCGGGGAGCTGTTTTTT.

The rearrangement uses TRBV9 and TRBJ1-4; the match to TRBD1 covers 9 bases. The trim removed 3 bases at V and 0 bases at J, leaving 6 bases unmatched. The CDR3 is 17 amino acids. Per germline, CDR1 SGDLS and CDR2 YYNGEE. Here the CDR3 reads CASSADRGGSTNEKLFF. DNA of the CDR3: TGTGCCAGCAGCGCCGACAGGGGGGGGTCAACTAATGAAAAACTGTTTTTT.

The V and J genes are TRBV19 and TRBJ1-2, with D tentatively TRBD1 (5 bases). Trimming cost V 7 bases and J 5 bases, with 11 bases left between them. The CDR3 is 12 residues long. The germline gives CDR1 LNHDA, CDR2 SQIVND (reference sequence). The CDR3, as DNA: TGTGCCAGTAACCAGGGTTGGTATGGCTACACCTTC. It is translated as CASNQGWYGYTF.